This passage covers 6 T cell receptor beta chains from one sample sequenced in a study of cytomegalovirus exposure and HLA in healthy donors. The PCR employed 60 Vbeta primers together with 13 Jbeta primers. Data came from immunoSEQ multiplex PCR; TCRdb stores just in-frame clones and leaves some out. The repertoire consists of about 160,000 clones, with approximately 81% occurring once and the leading ten covering 6.5% to 7.5%. Sequences were obtained from PBMCs. All receptors come from a woman aged 30 to 39 in good health and CMV-seropositive.

The J gene is TRBJ2-1, the V gene TRBV19; 8 bases fit TRBD1. Germline V gene lookup returns CDR1 LNHDA and CDR2 SQIVND (reference sequence). The J segment lost 13 bases and the V segment lost 6 bases, leaving 2 bases of the junction unmatched. The length of the CDR3 is 10 residues. CDR3 amino acids: CASRDRVQFF. The DNA of the CDR3 is TGTGCCAGTAGGGACAGGGTTCAGTTCTTC.

This clone appeared a single time. The CDR3 nucleotides read TGTGCCATCAGAGAGCGGGGGGGTCCAAATGAGCAGTTCTTC. It encodes CAIRERGGPNEQFF. The rearrangement links TRBV10-3 to TRBJ2-1, with TRBD2 identical over 10 bases. Germline lookup yields CDR1 ENHRY and CDR2 SYGVKD. This CDR3 contains 14 residues. Germline trimming cut 6 bases from V and 7 bases from J; bases unmatched to any gene: 6.

The J gene is TRBJ2-7, the V gene TRBV5-6; possibly TRBD2 for D (5 bases). The V and J ends lost 0 bases and 0 bases respectively, with 16 bases between them. CDR3 length equals 17 residues. The V gene's germline CDR1 is SGHDT and CDR2 YYEEEE. CDR3 DNA: TGTGCCAGCAGCTTGGCATGGCTAGCCGATAGCTCCTACGAGCAGTACTTC. This translates into CASSLAWLADSSYEQYF.

The chain has TRBV7-6 and TRBJ2-5, with a weak D call TRBD1 (5 bases). The CDR3 loop spans 16 amino acids. Germline values: CDR1 SGHVS, CDR2 FNYEAQ. The germline V and J ends were trimmed by 3 bases and 3 bases, with 17 bases remaining between them. CDR3: CASSLQGSPVKETQYF. The CDR3 DNA is TGTGCCAGCAGCTTGCAGGGTAGCCCTGTCAAAGAGACCCAGTACTTC.

The chain couples TRBV12-5 to TRBJ2-7, with D possibly TRBD2 on 5 matching bases. CDR3 length equals 13 residues. V was pared by 10 bases and J by 1 base, with 14 bases between. Per the germline V gene, CDR1 is LGHNT and CDR2 is FRNRAP. DNA of the CDR3: TGTGCTACTGGGTGGGGAGCATCCTACGAGCAGTACTTC. It is translated as CATGWGASYEQYF.

The gene calls are TRBV5-6 and TRBJ2-7; 7 bases fit TRBD1. From germline, CDR1 is SGHDT and CDR2 YYEEEE. The CDR3 spans 12 residues. V gave up 4 bases and J gave up 6 bases; unmatched junction bases: 4. CDR3 DNA: TGTGCCAGCAGCATCCGGGACAGCGAGCAGTACTTC. Protein product: CASSIRDSEQYF.